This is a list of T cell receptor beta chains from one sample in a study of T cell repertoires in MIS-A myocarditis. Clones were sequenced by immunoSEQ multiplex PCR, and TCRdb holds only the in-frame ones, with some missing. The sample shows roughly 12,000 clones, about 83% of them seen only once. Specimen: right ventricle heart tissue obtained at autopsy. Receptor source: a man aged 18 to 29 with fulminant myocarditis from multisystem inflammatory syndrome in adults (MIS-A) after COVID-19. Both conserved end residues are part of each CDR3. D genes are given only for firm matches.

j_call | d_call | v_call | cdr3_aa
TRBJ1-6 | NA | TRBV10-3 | CAISEFFRQENSPLHF
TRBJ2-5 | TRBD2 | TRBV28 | CASSLGGDAQTQYF
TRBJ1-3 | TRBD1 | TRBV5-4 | CASSLPTGAGNTIYF
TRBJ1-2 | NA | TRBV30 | CAWTELNYGYTF
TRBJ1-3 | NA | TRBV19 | CASTLLSTAVNTIYF
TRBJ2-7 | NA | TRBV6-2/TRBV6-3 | CASSQKNPGQGPYEQYF
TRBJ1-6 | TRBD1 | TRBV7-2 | CASSSPRQGGSYNSPLHF
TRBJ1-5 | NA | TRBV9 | CASSALNSNQPQHF
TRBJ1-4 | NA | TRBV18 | CASLQAIGEKLFF
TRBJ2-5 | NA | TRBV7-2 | CASSFTAQETQYF
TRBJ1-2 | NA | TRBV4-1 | CASSQDRERGYTF
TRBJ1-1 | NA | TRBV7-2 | CASSAEAGPNTEAFF
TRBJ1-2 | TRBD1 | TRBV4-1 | CASSQRGQGASYGYTF
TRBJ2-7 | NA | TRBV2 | CASSARLRVAYEQYF
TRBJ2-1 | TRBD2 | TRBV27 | CASSKREWDNEQFF
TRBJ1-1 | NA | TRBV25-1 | CASSLQGITEAFF
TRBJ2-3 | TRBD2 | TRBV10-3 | CAGSAGGTDTQYF
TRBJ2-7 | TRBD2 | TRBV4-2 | CASSQEVDGTSSYEQYF
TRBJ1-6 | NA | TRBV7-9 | CASDSDGVLGSPLHF
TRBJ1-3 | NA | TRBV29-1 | CSVLRRDPGNTIYF
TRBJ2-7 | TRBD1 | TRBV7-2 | CASSPRTGASYEQYF
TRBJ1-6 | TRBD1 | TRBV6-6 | CASSYEGQVVRPLHF
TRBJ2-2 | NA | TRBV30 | CAWSMESPGAGELFF
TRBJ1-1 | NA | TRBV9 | CASSVGGMNTEAFF